A selection of T cell receptor beta chains follows, all from one sample in a study of shared clonotypes between healthy human individuals. TCRdb keeps only in-frame clones here, not all; method: immunoSEQ multiplex PCR. The table shows a few million clones, with around 95% occurring only once. Specimen: naive CD4+ T cells sorted from blood. The receptors stem from a man between 18 and 35 years old in good health. Each CDR3 is given with its conserved first and last residue. The D gene is left open where the match is weak. For some rows the clone size is stated as once, few or many, or as a class when expanded; others skip it.

clone size: NA; J gene: TRBJ2-3; V gene: TRBV7-9; D gene: NA; CDR3 protein: CASSTSDTQYF; CDR3 DNA: TGTGCCAGCAGCACGTCAGATACGCAGTATTTT
clone size: NA; J gene: TRBJ1-2; V gene: TRBV30; D gene: TRBD1; CDR3 protein: CASDRDIYGYTF; CDR3 DNA: TGTGCCTCGGACAGGGATATCTATGGCTACACCTTC
clone size: NA; J gene: TRBJ1-6; V gene: TRBV5-4; D gene: TRBD1; CDR3 protein: CASSMDRENSPLHF; CDR3 DNA: TGTGCCAGCAGTATGGACAGGGAGAATTCACCCCTCCACTTT
clone size: NA; J gene: TRBJ2-3; V gene: TRBV10-1; D gene: NA; CDR3 protein: CASSEGGLKDTQYF; CDR3 DNA: TGCGCCAGCAGTGAGGGGGGCCTCAAGGATACGCAGTATTTT
clone size: NA; J gene: TRBJ2-5; V gene: TRBV28; D gene: NA; CDR3 protein: CASSNRETQYF; CDR3 DNA: TGTGCCAGCAGTAACAGAGAGACCCAGTACTTC
clone size: NA; J gene: TRBJ2-5; V gene: TRBV2; D gene: NA; CDR3 protein: CAIRGSLRGQETQYF; CDR3 DNA: TGTGCCATCCGAGGTAGCCTTAGAGGGCAAGAGACCCAGTACTTC
clone size: NA; J gene: TRBJ2-2; V gene: TRBV6-5; D gene: NA; CDR3 protein: CATARTSNTGELFF; CDR3 DNA: TGTGCCACTGCTAGGACCTCAAACACCGGGGAGCTGTTTTTT
clone size: once; J gene: TRBJ2-1; V gene: TRBV5-4; D gene: TRBD2; CDR3 protein: CASRSLAGGASYNEQFF; CDR3 DNA: TGTGCCAGCAGATCACTAGCGGGAGGGGCTTCCTACAATGAGCAGTTCTTC
clone size: NA; J gene: TRBJ2-3; V gene: TRBV9; D gene: TRBD2; CDR3 protein: CASSPGTSTTSTDTQYF; CDR3 DNA: TGTGCCAGCAGTCCCGGGACTAGCACCACTAGCACAGATACGCAGTATTTT
clone size: NA; J gene: TRBJ2-2; V gene: TRBV7-6; D gene: NA; CDR3 protein: CASSFLLDTGELFF; CDR3 DNA: TGTGCCAGCAGCTTCTTACTGGACACCGGGGAGCTGTTTTTT
clone size: NA; J gene: TRBJ1-1; V gene: TRBV6-5; D gene: NA; CDR3 protein: CASSLTANTEAFF; CDR3 DNA: TGTGCCAGCAGCCTGACAGCGAACACTGAAGCTTTCTTT
clone size: NA; J gene: TRBJ1-1; V gene: TRBV5-1; D gene: NA; CDR3 protein: CASSLGRGEMTEAFF; CDR3 DNA: TGCGCCAGCAGCTTGGGCAGGGGAGAGATGACTGAAGCTTTCTTT
clone size: NA; J gene: TRBJ2-4; V gene: TRBV5-1; D gene: NA; CDR3 protein: CASSPDLAKNIQYF; CDR3 DNA: TGCGCCAGCAGCCCGGATCTAGCCAAAAACATTCAGTACTTC
clone size: NA; J gene: TRBJ1-1; V gene: TRBV25-1; D gene: NA; CDR3 protein: CASSESVRYTEAFF; CDR3 DNA: TGTGCCAGCAGTGAATCTGTCAGATACACTGAAGCTTTCTTT
clone size: NA; J gene: TRBJ1-6; V gene: TRBV2; D gene: NA; CDR3 protein: CASTIDQGRPSSYNSPLHF; CDR3 DNA: TGTGCCAGCACGATAGATCAGGGGCGTCCAAGCTCCTATAATTCACCCCTCCACTTT
clone size: NA; J gene: TRBJ2-7; V gene: TRBV6-5; D gene: TRBD2; CDR3 protein: CASSYVASGRYEQYF; CDR3 DNA: TGTGCCAGCAGTTACGTGGCTAGCGGACGCTACGAGCAGTACTTC
clone size: once; J gene: TRBJ1-3; V gene: TRBV13; D gene: NA; CDR3 protein: CASSLGTPLPGNTIYF; CDR3 DNA: TGTGCCAGCAGCCTCGGAACCCCCCTACCTGGAAACACCATATATTTT
clone size: NA; J gene: TRBJ2-1; V gene: TRBV6-5; D gene: TRBD1; CDR3 protein: CASSSDRSSYNEQFF; CDR3 DNA: TGTGCCAGCAGTTCGGACAGGAGCTCCTACAATGAGCAGTTCTTC
clone size: NA; J gene: TRBJ2-2; V gene: TRBV11-3; D gene: TRBD1; CDR3 protein: CASSRTGGTGELFF; CDR3 DNA: TGTGCCAGCAGCCGGACAGGGGGGACCGGGGAGCTGTTTTTT
clone size: NA; J gene: TRBJ1-2; V gene: TRBV28; D gene: NA; CDR3 protein: CASTGGANYGYTF; CDR3 DNA: TGTGCCAGCACGGGAGGTGCTAACTATGGCTACACCTTC
clone size: NA; J gene: TRBJ1-6; V gene: TRBV2; D gene: NA; CDR3 protein: CASGREGNSPLHF; CDR3 DNA: TGTGCCAGCGGAAGGGAAGGTAATTCACCCCTCCACTTT
clone size: NA; J gene: TRBJ2-7; V gene: TRBV6-1; D gene: TRBD1; CDR3 protein: CASKDRGGSYEQYF; CDR3 DNA: TGTGCCAGCAAAGACAGGGGAGGATCCTACGAGCAGTACTTC
clone size: NA; J gene: TRBJ2-7; V gene: TRBV18; D gene: NA; CDR3 protein: CASSPETGSYEQYF; CDR3 DNA: TGTGCCAGCTCACCAGAAACAGGTTCCTACGAGCAGTACTTC
clone size: NA; J gene: TRBJ2-6; V gene: TRBV25-1; D gene: NA; CDR3 protein: CATSPGANVLTF; CDR3 DNA: TGTGCCACCTCGCCTGGGGCCAACGTCCTGACTTTC
clone size: NA; J gene: TRBJ2-4; V gene: TRBV6-1; D gene: NA; CDR3 protein: CASSEADKNIQYF; CDR3 DNA: TGTGCCAGCAGTGAAGCTGACAAAAACATTCAGTACTTC
clone size: NA; J gene: TRBJ1-1; V gene: TRBV9; D gene: NA; CDR3 protein: CASSLQGTEAFF; CDR3 DNA: TGTGCCAGCAGCCTACAGGGAACTGAAGCTTTCTTT
clone size: once; J gene: TRBJ2-7; V gene: TRBV7-7; D gene: NA; CDR3 protein: CASCPKRRHEQYF; CDR3 DNA: TGTGCTAGCTGCCCCAAAAGGCGCCACGAGCAGTACTTC
clone size: NA; J gene: TRBJ2-3; V gene: TRBV7-2; D gene: TRBD2; CDR3 protein: CASSQDRLAGDTQYF; CDR3 DNA: TGTGCCAGCAGCCAGGATCGACTAGCGGGAGATACGCAGTATTTT
clone size: NA; J gene: TRBJ1-5; V gene: TRBV15; D gene: NA; CDR3 protein: CATSKGQLGGNQPQHF; CDR3 DNA: TGTGCCACCAGCAAAGGACAGCTCGGGGGCAATCAGCCCCAGCATTTT
clone size: NA; J gene: TRBJ2-5; V gene: TRBV7-2; D gene: NA; CDR3 protein: CASSTPPGRSVQETQYF; CDR3 DNA: TGTGCCAGCAGCACTCCCCCGGGACGATCCGTTCAAGAGACCCAGTACTTC
clone size: NA; J gene: TRBJ2-7; V gene: TRBV28; D gene: NA; CDR3 protein: CASSLGAGEQYF; CDR3 DNA: TGTGCCAGCAGTTTAGGGGCGGGCGAGCAGTACTTC
clone size: once; J gene: TRBJ1-5; V gene: TRBV6-5; D gene: NA; CDR3 protein: CASSNGRPQHF; CDR3 DNA: TGTGCCAGCAGTAACGGGCGACCCCAGCATTTT
clone size: once; J gene: TRBJ1-6; V gene: TRBV30; D gene: NA; CDR3 protein: CAWSVFGSSPSPLHF; CDR3 DNA: TGTGCCTGGAGTGTGTTTGGCAGTTCGCCATCACCCCTCCACTTT
clone size: NA; J gene: TRBJ2-1; V gene: TRBV6-5; D gene: NA; CDR3 protein: CASSFAGLGRDNEQFF; CDR3 DNA: TGTGCCAGCAGTTTTGCGGGTCTAGGGCGGGACAATGAGCAGTTCTTC
clone size: NA; J gene: TRBJ2-6; V gene: TRBV4-1; D gene: TRBD1; CDR3 protein: CASSWLRDSQPGANVLTF; CDR3 DNA: TGCGCCAGCAGCTGGCTTAGGGACAGCCAACCAGGGGCCAACGTCCTGACTTTC
clone size: NA; J gene: TRBJ1-4; V gene: TRBV7-9; D gene: NA; CDR3 protein: CASSPGRQRTQSNEKLFF; CDR3 DNA: TGTGCCAGCAGTCCTGGGAGGCAAAGGACACAGAGTAATGAAAAACTGTTTTTT
clone size: NA; J gene: TRBJ2-7; V gene: TRBV28; D gene: TRBD1; CDR3 protein: CASRQTGGAYEQYF; CDR3 DNA: TGTGCCAGCAGGCAAACAGGGGGCGCTTACGAGCAGTACTTC
clone size: NA; J gene: TRBJ2-1; V gene: TRBV10-3; D gene: TRBD2; CDR3 protein: CAISESSQIAGDRYNEQFF; CDR3 DNA: TGTGCCATCAGTGAGTCGTCCCAAATAGCGGGGGACCGGTACAATGAGCAGTTCTTC